This T cell receptor (beta chain) was captured by sequencing in a study of cytomegalovirus exposure and HLA in healthy donors. Notes on the study in general: Being productive about 90% or about 30% of the time was typical of most TCR beta V segments in an earlier analysis. Rarity characterized most TCR sequences, yet some public TCRs appeared in many donors.

As regards this clone: The antigen is unknown.

Primers included in the PCR were 60 Vbeta and 13 Jbeta primers. Sequencing used immunoSEQ multiplex PCR; TCRdb keeps in-frame clones, though not all of them. The sample lists more than 200,000 clones; less than 85% were seen once. This TCR came from a girl aged 2 to 9 in good health and CMV-seronegative. Sequenced input: PBMCs.

The CDR3 nucleotides read TGTGCCACCAGCAGAGATTTATATAGAGGGCAGTACTTC. This gives the protein CATSRDLYRGQYF. The V gene is TRBV15, the J gene TRBJ2-7; D unclear. The germline V gene has CDR1 LNHNV and CDR2 YYDKDF (reference sequence). The CDR3 length is 13 residues. Trimming cost V 0 bases and J 9 bases, with 12 bases left between them.